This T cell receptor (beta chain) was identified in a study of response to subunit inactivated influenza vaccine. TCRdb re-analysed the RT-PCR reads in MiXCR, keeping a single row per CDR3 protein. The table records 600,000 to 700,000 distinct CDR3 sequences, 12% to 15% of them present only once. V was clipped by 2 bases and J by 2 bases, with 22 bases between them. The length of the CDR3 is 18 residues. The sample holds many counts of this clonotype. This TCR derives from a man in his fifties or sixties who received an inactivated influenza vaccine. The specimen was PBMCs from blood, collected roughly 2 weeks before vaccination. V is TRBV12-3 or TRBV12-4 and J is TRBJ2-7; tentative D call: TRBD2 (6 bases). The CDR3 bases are TGTGCCAGCAGTTTATATGAGATATGGGGGACGGGGGCCTACGAGCAGTACTTC. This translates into CASSLYEIWGTGAYEQYF.